This is a list of T cell receptor beta chains from one sample in a study of shared clonotypes between healthy human individuals. TCRdb's table, derived via immunoSEQ multiplex PCR, lists solely in-frame clones and lacks some. Seen here are around 2.5 million clones, 93% observed once, and the top ten hold roughly 0.39%. Sequencing was done on a sample of naive CD4+ T cells from PBMCs. The receptor source for this set is a man younger than 35 in good health. Some clones in this sample may be carry-over from other donors' samples. The conserved cysteine and the conserved F or W are not part of the CDR3 here.

J: TRBJ2-1; V: TRBV10-3; CDR3: ATGRGTSGNNEQF
J: TRBJ1-5; V: TRBV7-9; CDR3: ASSLGTGNQPQH
J: TRBJ2-7; V: TRBV6-5; CDR3: ASRPLGGRWEQY
J: TRBJ2-3; V: TRBV6-6; CDR3: ASSPQVSTDTQY
J: TRBJ2-3; V: TRBV9; CDR3: ASSVGGTNYGTQY
J: TRBJ2-1; V: TRBV4-1; CDR3: ASSQVGLAVNEQF
J: TRBJ2-1; V: TRBV4-1; CDR3: ASSQDSETSGWNEQF
J: TRBJ2-7; V: TRBV2; CDR3: ASSEASSDLYEQY
J: TRBJ2-3; V: TRBV18; CDR3: ASSSSLGDGSTDTQY
J: TRBJ2-5; V: TRBV28; CDR3: ASSRDRGIETQY
J: TRBJ1-1; V: TRBV19; CDR3: ASTHPRGYSTEAF
J: TRBJ1-2; V: TRBV28; CDR3: ASSSTGQGGGVT
J: TRBJ2-7; V: TRBV7-2; CDR3: ASSLAEASYEQY
J: TRBJ1-3; V: TRBV14; CDR3: ASSEGVRAGNTIY
J: TRBJ1-1; V: TRBV7-9; CDR3: ASSLAQGWGPEAF
J: TRBJ1-2; V: TRBV7-9; CDR3: ASSSVTNYGYT
J: TRBJ2-5; V: TRBV7-3; CDR3: ASSPFGVRETQY
J: TRBJ2-5; V: TRBV5-5; CDR3: ASSLYGMAGETQY
J: TRBJ2-5; V: TRBV5-4; CDR3: ASSFGTSGGETQY
J: TRBJ2-7; V: TRBV7-8; CDR3: ASSLVRDKATYEQY
J: TRBJ2-1; V: TRBV28; CDR3: ASSTRLADSYNEQF
J: TRBJ2-1; V: TRBV4-3; CDR3: ASSQASGRTNEQF
J: TRBJ1-5; V: TRBV19; CDR3: ASSWDRSNQPQH
J: TRBJ2-3; V: TRBV5-1; CDR3: ASSLGGLTDTQY
J: TRBJ1-5; V: TRBV6-5; CDR3: ASLDGPYNQPQH
J: TRBJ1-2; V: TRBV28; CDR3: ASSPLGGAGGGYT
J: TRBJ1-2; V: TRBV9; CDR3: ASSADLRGVGRGGYT